Following are 18 T cell receptor beta chains from one sample sequenced in a study of cytomegalovirus exposure and HLA in healthy donors. The PCR was carried out with 60 Vbeta primers and 13 Jbeta primers. Sequenced by immunoSEQ multiplex PCR; TCRdb stores in-frame clones only, minus some. This sample has more than 95,000 clones, with around 75% found just once. Source material: PBMCs. The receptor source for this set is a woman aged 45-65 years in good health and CMV-seropositive.

CDR3 bases: TGCGCCAGCAGCTTGGGTGGGCCGGGGGAGACCCAGTACTTC. Its translation: CASSLGGPGETQYF. J is TRBJ2-5 and V is TRBV5-1; weak D call: TRBD2 (5 bases). The CDR3 totals 14 residues. CDR1 and CDR2 from the germline V gene are SGHRS and YFSETQ. Trimming took off 0 bases at V and 5 bases at J, with 11 bases between the two ends. The full variable domain, with the rest looked up from reference TRBV5-1 and TRBJ2-5, is KAGVTQTPRYLIKTRGQQVTLSCSPISGHRSVSWYQQTPGQGLQFLFEYFSETQRNKGNFPGRFSGRQFSNSRSEMNVSTLELGDSALYLCASSLGGPGETQYFGPGTRLLVL.

This clone was found a few times. The V gene is TRBV19, the J gene TRBJ1-5; 9 positions match TRBD1. V was pared by 5 bases and J by 0 bases, with 8 bases of the junction left unmatched. CDR1 LNHDA and CDR2 SQIVND come from the germline V gene (reference sequence). The CDR3 runs 17 residues. The CDR3, as DNA: TGTGCCAGTAGTGCTCCGGGACAGGGATCTAGCAATCAGCCCCAGCATTTT. It translates to CASSAPGQGSSNQPQHF.

This clone was picked up a small number of times. CDR3 in DNA: TGTGCCAGCAGCTTCTTTCAGGGCCAAGAGACCCAGTACTTC. Translation gives CASSFFQGQETQYF. The chain couples TRBV7-9 to TRBJ2-5; D is possibly TRBD1 (5 bases). V gave up 3 bases and J gave up 1 base, with 9 bases separating them. Germline CDR1 and CDR2: SEHNR and FQNEAQ (reference sequence). The CDR3 loop spans 14 amino acids.

This chain connects TRBV2 to TRBJ2-1, with 10 bases identical to TRBD2. CDR3 length equals 14 residues. J was trimmed by 4 bases and V by 8 bases; bases with no gene match: 5. Germline-derived CDR1 and CDR2 are SNHLY and FYNNEI. In nucleotides, the CDR3 is TGTGCCAGCGCTAGGACTAGCGGTTACAATGAGCAGTTCTTC. Amino acids: CASARTSGYNEQFF.

V gene TRBV6-7 combines with J gene TRBJ1-5; D possibly corresponds to TRBD1 (5 bases). TRBV6-7 is sorted into the ORF group, with uncertain function. This CDR3 contains 16 residues. V dropped 2 bases and J dropped 5 bases, with 16 bases sitting between them. CDR3 amino acids: CASSYIIRGCHQPQHF. Written as DNA, the CDR3 is TGTGCCAGCAGTTACATTATTAGGGGCTGCCATCAGCCCCAGCATTTT.

The CDR3 coding sequence is TGCGCCAGTACTGCAGACAGTCGAGGCTCCTACGAGCAGTACTTC. It codes for CASTADSRGSYEQYF. The rearrangement links TRBV4-3 to TRBJ2-7, with D maybe TRBD1 (5 bases). The CDR3 totals 15 residues. Germline CDR1 is LGHNA and CDR2 is YSLEER. Deletions cut 9 bases from V and 0 bases from J, with 18 bases between.

In the case of this clone: Compared with germline, one end of the junction differs, possibly owing to a read error. The chain uses TRBV7-3 and TRBJ1-1; 10 bases line up with TRBD1. Germline values: CDR1 SGHTA, CDR2 FQGTGA. CDR3 size: 15 residues. The CDR3 DNA reads as TGTGCCAGCAGCCCACGGGGACAGGGGAACTCTGAAGCTTTCTTT. Residues: CASSPRGQGNSEAFF. The whole variable domain, remainder taken from reference TRBV7-3 and TRBJ1-1, is GAGVSQTPSNKVTEKGKYVELRCDPISGHTALYWYRQSLGQGPEFLIYFQGTGAADDSGLPNDRFFAVRPEGSVSTLKIQRTERGDSAVYLCASSPRGQGNSEAFFGQGTRLTVV.

V gene TRBV5-1 combines with J gene TRBJ1-4, with TRBD1 as a possible D gene (5 bases). This CDR3 comprises 15 residues. V was shortened by 0 bases and J by 8 bases, with 14 bases between the two germline ends. Germline V gives CDR1 SGHRS, CDR2 YFSETQ. The CDR3 DNA reads TGCGCCAGCAGCTTGGGGGACGTGGGGGGAGAAAAACTGTTTTTT. Its protein product is CASSLGDVGGEKLFF.

Concerning this clone itself: An end of the junction differs from the germline gene, which may be a read error. The chain uses TRBV7-9 and TRBJ2-7; no firm D call. CDR3 length: 12 amino acids. Per germline, CDR1 SEHNR and CDR2 FQNEAQ (reference sequence). CDR3 bases: TGTTCCAGCAGCTTAGCTGAGTTACCGCAGTACTTC. This codes for CSSSLAELPQYF.

The chain joins TRBV5-4 to TRBJ1-2, with 7 bases that match TRBD1. The CDR3 covers 14 residues. V lost 3 bases to trimming and J lost 3 bases; unmatched junction nucleotides: 5. From germline, CDR1 is SGHNT and CDR2 YYREEE (reference sequence). The CDR3 nucleotides are TGTGCCAGCAGCTATATGACAGGGTACTATGGCTACACCTTC. This gives the protein CASSYMTGYYGYTF.

The J gene is TRBJ2-2, the V gene TRBV11-2; maybe TRBD2 (6 bases). The CDR3 covers 15 residues. V was trimmed by 3 bases and J by 0 bases, leaving 8 bases between them. Germline CDR1 SGHAT, CDR2 FQNNGV. In DNA form, the CDR3 reads TGTGCCAGCAGCTTCGGGGGAACGAACACCGGGGAGCTGTTTTTT. It specifies CASSFGGTNTGELFF.

This chain uses TRBV5-1 with TRBJ1-2; D is uncertain. V dropped 0 bases and J dropped 5 bases, with 14 bases sitting between them. This CDR3 is 15 amino acids long. CDR1 SGHRS and CDR2 YFSETQ come from the germline V gene. In DNA, the CDR3 is TGCGCCAGCAGCTTGGTACCCCAGGTACAGTATGGCTACACCTTC. It encodes CASSLVPQVQYGYTF.

CDR3 region: CASSVSRVAGELFF. In nucleotides, the CDR3 is TGTGCCAGCAGTGTTTCGAGGGTAGCCGGGGAGCTGTTTTTT. The rearrangement links TRBV2 to TRBJ2-2, with D possibly being TRBD2 (5 bases). Germline V CDR1 and CDR2: SNHLY, FYNNEI. V was clipped by 4 bases and J by 6 bases, with 12 bases between them. This CDR3 comprises 14 residues.

This chain uses TRBV30 with TRBJ1-1; possibly TRBD1 for D (5 bases). Trimming stripped 1 base from V and 5 bases from J, with 11 bases between. The CDR3 consists of 13 residues. Germline CDR1 GTSNPN, CDR2 SVGIG (reference sequence). In DNA, the CDR3 is TGTGCCTGGAGTGGGGGGGAGTGGACTGAAGCTTTCTTT. Residues: CAWSGGEWTEAFF. The whole variable domain, remainder taken from reference TRBV30 and TRBJ1-1, is SQTIHQWPATLVQPVGSPLSLECTVEGTSNPNLYWYRQAAGRGLQLLFYSVGIGQISSEVPQNLSASRPQDRQFILSSKKLLLSDSGFYLCAWSGGEWTEAFFGQGTRLTVV.

The chain links TRBV4-2 to TRBJ2-1, with a weak D call TRBD2 (5 bases). This CDR3 region has 17 residues. Germline V gene sequence: CDR1 LGHNA, CDR2 YNFKEQ. Trimming removed 0 bases from V and 0 bases from J, with 12 bases in between. DNA for the CDR3: TGTGCCAGCAGCCAAGATCTCGTGGCGGGCTCCTACAATGAGCAGTTCTTC. Protein: CASSQDLVAGSYNEQFF.

The chain combines TRBV10-3 with TRBJ2-7; TRBD2 matches at 11 bases. Germline V gene lookup returns CDR1 ENHRY and CDR2 SYGVKD. Trimming removed 5 bases from V and 0 bases from J; junction bases left unmatched: 0. The CDR3 length is 14 residues. The CDR3 nucleotides are TGTGCCATCAGTACTAGCGGGAGCTCCTACGAGCAGTACTTC. Residues: CAISTSGSSYEQYF.

This clone was found a few times. This sequence joins TRBV5-4 and TRBJ1-2; D remains unclear. This CDR3 region has 11 residues. Germline assignment: CDR1 SGHNT and CDR2 YYREEE (reference sequence). The germline V and J ends were trimmed by 2 bases and 10 bases, with 9 bases remaining between them. The CDR3 reads CASSLHLAYTF. CDR3 nucleotide sequence: TGTGCCAGCAGCTTACATCTCGCCTACACCTTC.

The gene calls are TRBV5-4 and TRBJ2-7; no clear D gene. V was pared by 0 bases and J by 4 bases, with 11 bases between. CDR1 is SGHNT and CDR2 is YYREEE in the germline V gene (reference sequence). CDR3 length: 14 residues. CDR3 loop: CASSLEAGTYEQYF. As DNA, the CDR3 is TGTGCCAGCAGCTTGGAGGCAGGAACTTACGAGCAGTACTTC.